One T cell receptor beta chain is described in this entry. This sample is part of a study of graft-versus-host responses after intestinal transplantation. Repertoires were generated with immunoSEQ multiplex PCR, while TCRdb's copy carries only in-frame clones and drops some. The table includes roughly 10,000 clones, roughly 31% detected once. CDR3 length: 14 residues. V shed 4 bases and J shed 5 bases, with 16 bases lying between them. The germline CDR1 and CDR2 sequences are SGHNT and YYREEE (reference sequence). This TCR was sampled from a human patient who was an organ donor for intestinal transplantation. The rearrangement links TRBV5-4 to TRBJ2-7, with D perhaps matching TRBD1 (6 bases). This material consisted of alloreactive CD4+ T cells from a mixed lymphocyte reaction culture, taken before transplantation. Described subset: CFSE-low proliferating T cells sorted from roughly six-day pre-transplant mixed lymphocyte reaction (GvH or HvG direction). The CDR3, as DNA: TGTGCCAGCAGCCTAGTAGGGACATACAACGAGCAGTACTTC. This translates into CASSLVGTYNEQYF.